A selection of T cell receptor beta chains follows, all from one sample in a study of neurological immune-mediated disorders. TCRdb analysed the 5' RACE reads with MiXCR anew, one entry per CDR3 protein. The profile shows tens of thousands of distinct CDR3 sequences, about 12% of them singletons. Sequencing was performed on PBMCs. Receptor source: a woman aged 40 to 50 in good health. Both conserved end residues are part of each CDR3. The D gene is left open where the match is weak. Expanded clones are given a class, and other clones once, few, many or no size at all.

many,NA,TRBV7-2,TRBJ1-2,CASSPIRNNYGYTF,TGTGCCAGCAGCCCAATACGGAATAACTATGGCTACACCTTC
many,TRBD2,TRBV7-8,TRBJ2-5,CASSSSGGARETQYF,TGTGCCAGCAGCTCTAGCGGGGGGGCTCGAGAGACCCAGTACTTC
many,NA,TRBV20-1,TRBJ2-7,CSAWAFQSYEQYF,TGCAGTGCTTGGGCCTTCCAATCCTACGAGCAGTACTTC
many,NA,TRBV7-8,TRBJ2-1,CASSLLPGEGAHEQFF,TGTGCCAGCAGCTTACTTCCGGGAGAAGGAGCGCATGAGCAGTTCTTC
many,TRBD2,TRBV6-6,TRBJ2-4,CASKAGERGGFIQYF,TGTGCCAGCAAGGCGGGGGAGCGGGGGGGCTTCATTCAGTACTTC
many,TRBD2,TRBV7-2,TRBJ2-3,CASSSGGTARTDTQYF,TGTGCCAGCAGCTCGGGGGGGACGGCCCGCACAGATACGCAGTATTTT
NA,NA,TRBV5-1,TRBJ2-5,CASSSGTQETQYF,TGCGCCAGCAGCTCCGGGACCCAGGAGACCCAGTACTTC
many,NA,TRBV6-5,TRBJ1-1,CASSYWGGIEAFF,TGTGCCAGCAGTTACTGGGGGGGCATAGAAGCTTTCTTT
many,NA,TRBV4-3,TRBJ1-4,CASSQEIATNEKLFF,TGCGCCAGCAGCCAAGAAATTGCAACTAATGAAAAACTGTTTTTT
many,NA,TRBV5-1,TRBJ1-1,CASSLASNGHAFF,TGCGCCAGCAGCTTGGCTAGCAACGGCCATGCTTTCTTT
many,NA,TRBV29-1,TRBJ1-5,CSVASNTINQPQHF,TGCAGCGTTGCAAGTAACACCATCAATCAGCCCCAGCATTTT
many,TRBD1,TRBV6-5,TRBJ1-2,CASSYSSGTVDLDGYTF,TGTGCCAGCAGTTACTCGTCAGGGACAGTGGATTTGGATGGCTACACCTTC
many,TRBD2,TRBV4-3,TRBJ2-7,CASSPLPGAGGEYF,TGCGCCAGCAGCCCCCTCCCCGGGGCGGGGGGAGAGTACTTC
NA,TRBD1,TRBV9,TRBJ2-7,CASSVAAGGFNEQYF,TGTGCCAGCAGCGTAGCCGCAGGGGGCTTCAACGAGCAGTACTTC
many,TRBD1,TRBV12-3/TRBV12-4,TRBJ2-5,CASSSISTGGMETQYF,TGTGCCAGCAGTTCCATATCGACAGGGGGCATGGAGACCCAGTACTTC
many,NA,TRBV20-1,TRBJ1-5,CSAPLGGTFSNQPQHF,TGCAGTGCTCCCCTGGGGGGGACCTTTAGCAATCAGCCCCAGCATTTT
medium-sized,NA,TRBV20-1,TRBJ2-2,CSARLGNTGELFF,TGCAGTGCTAGACTCGGTAACACCGGGGAGCTGTTTTTT
many,NA,TRBV9,TRBJ2-1,CASSVGVSDYNEQFF,TGTGCCAGCAGCGTGGGGGTAAGCGATTACAATGAGCAGTTCTTC
many,NA,TRBV27,TRBJ1-5,CASSSQGGRQPQHF,TGTGCCAGCAGTTCCCAGGGAGGACGACAGCCCCAGCATTTT
NA,NA,TRBV6-2/TRBV6-3,TRBJ1-1,CASSTGTMSFF,TGTGCCAGCAGTACCGGGACGATGTCTTTCTTT
many,TRBD2,TRBV5-1,TRBJ2-7,CASSLASTSGMYEQYF,TGCGCCAGCAGCTTGGCCTCGACTAGCGGGATGTACGAGCAGTACTTC
many,NA,TRBV6-1,TRBJ1-1,CASRGGWTEAFF,TGTGCCAGCAGAGGGGGATGGACTGAAGCTTTCTTT
NA,NA,TRBV5-6,TRBJ1-2,CASSPSGHYGYTF,TGTGCCAGCAGCCCCAGTGGGCACTATGGATACACCTTC
many,NA,TRBV4-3,TRBJ2-3,CASSQDALGFTDTQYF,TGCGCCAGCAGCCAAGATGCTCTCGGCTTCACAGATACGCAGTATTTT
many,NA,TRBV10-3,TRBJ1-4,CATREPGSSTNEKLFF,TGTGCCACAAGAGAACCGGGAAGTTCCACTAATGAAAAACTGTTTTTT
many,NA,TRBV5-6,TRBJ2-7,CASSATLYEQYF,TGTGCCAGCAGCGCTACCCTCTACGAGCAGTACTTC
many,NA,TRBV7-2,TRBJ2-2,CASSLYAPANTGELFF,TGTGCCAGCAGCTTATATGCGCCCGCGAACACCGGGGAGCTGTTTTTT
many,NA,TRBV7-7,TRBJ2-5,CASSLSDGEWETQYF,TGTGCTAGCAGCTTATCGGACGGGGAATGGGAGACCCAGTACTTC
many,TRBD2,TRBV5-1,TRBJ2-5,CASSLSEREAQETQYF,TGCGCCAGCAGCTTGTCAGAGCGGGAGGCCCAAGAGACCCAGTACTTC
many,NA,TRBV4-3,TRBJ2-3,CASSQGSGGVDTQYF,TGCGCCAGCAGCCAGGGGTCAGGAGGGGTAGATACGCAGTATTTT
many,TRBD2,TRBV10-3,TRBJ2-1,CAISESTGGRRGNEQFF,TGTGCCATCAGTGAGTCGACGGGGGGACGGCGGGGAAATGAGCAGTTCTTC
few,NA,TRBV19,TRBJ1-2,CASSPGEAQGYTF,TGTGCCAGTAGTCCAGGGGAGGCGCAGGGCTACACCTTC
medium-sized,NA,TRBV20-1,TRBJ2-7,CSASGLTGLYEQYF,TGCAGTGCGAGTGGGCTGACAGGCCTTTACGAGCAGTACTTC
many,NA,TRBV29-1,TRBJ2-7,CSVEYNTGFEQYF,TGCAGCGTTGAATATAATACGGGGTTCGAGCAGTACTTC
many,NA,TRBV5-1,TRBJ2-7,CASGSPGNEQYF,TGCGCCAGCGGGTCTCCAGGGAACGAGCAGTACTTC
many,NA,TRBV15,TRBJ2-4,CATSGARGAKNIQYF,TGTGCCACCAGCGGAGCCAGGGGAGCCAAAAACATTCAGTACTTC
many,NA,TRBV20-1,TRBJ1-2,CSAPDRINYGYTF,TGCAGTGCACCAGACAGGATAAACTATGGCTACACCTTC